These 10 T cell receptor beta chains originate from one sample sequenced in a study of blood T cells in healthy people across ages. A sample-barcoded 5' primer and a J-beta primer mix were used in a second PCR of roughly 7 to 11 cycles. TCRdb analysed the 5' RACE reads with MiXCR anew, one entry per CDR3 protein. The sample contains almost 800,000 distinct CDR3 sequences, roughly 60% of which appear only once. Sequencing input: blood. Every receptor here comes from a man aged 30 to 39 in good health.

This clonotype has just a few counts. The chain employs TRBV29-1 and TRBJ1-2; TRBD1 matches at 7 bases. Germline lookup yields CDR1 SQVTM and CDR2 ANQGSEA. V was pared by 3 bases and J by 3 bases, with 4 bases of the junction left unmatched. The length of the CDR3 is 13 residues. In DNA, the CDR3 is TGCAGCGTTGACCACAGGGGCGACTATGGCTACACCTTC. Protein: CSVDHRGDYGYTF.

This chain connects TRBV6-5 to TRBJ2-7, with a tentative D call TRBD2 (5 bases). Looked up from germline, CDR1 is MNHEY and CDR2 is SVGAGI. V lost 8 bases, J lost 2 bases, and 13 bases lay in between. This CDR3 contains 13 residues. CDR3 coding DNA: TGTGCCAGCGGGTACGGGGATACCTACGAGCAGTACTTC. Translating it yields CASGYGDTYEQYF.

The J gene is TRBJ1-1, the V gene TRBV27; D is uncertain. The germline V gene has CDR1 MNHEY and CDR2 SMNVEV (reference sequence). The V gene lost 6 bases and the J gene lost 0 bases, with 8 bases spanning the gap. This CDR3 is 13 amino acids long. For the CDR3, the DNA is TGTGCCAGCAGGGACGGAGTGAACACTGAAGCTTTCTTT. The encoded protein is CASRDGVNTEAFF.

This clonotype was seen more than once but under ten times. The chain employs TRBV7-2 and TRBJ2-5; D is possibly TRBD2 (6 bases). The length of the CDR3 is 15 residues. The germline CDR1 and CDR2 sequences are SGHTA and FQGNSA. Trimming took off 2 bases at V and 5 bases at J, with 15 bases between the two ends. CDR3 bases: TGTGCCAGCAGCTTAAATACGGGGGTTCAGGAGACCCAGTACTTC. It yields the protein CASSLNTGVQETQYF.

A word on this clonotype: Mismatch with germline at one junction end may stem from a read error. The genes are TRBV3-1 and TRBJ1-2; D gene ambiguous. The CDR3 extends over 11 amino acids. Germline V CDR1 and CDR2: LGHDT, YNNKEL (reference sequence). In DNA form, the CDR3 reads TGTGCTAGCAGCCCTGTGAATGGCTACACCTTC. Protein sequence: CASSPVNGYTF. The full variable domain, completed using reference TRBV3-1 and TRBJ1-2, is DTAVSQTPKYLVTQMGNDKSIKCEQNLGHDTMYWYKQDSKKFLKIMFSYNNKELIINETVPNRFSPKSPDKAHLNLHINSLELGDSAVYFCASSPVNGYTFGSGTRLTVV.

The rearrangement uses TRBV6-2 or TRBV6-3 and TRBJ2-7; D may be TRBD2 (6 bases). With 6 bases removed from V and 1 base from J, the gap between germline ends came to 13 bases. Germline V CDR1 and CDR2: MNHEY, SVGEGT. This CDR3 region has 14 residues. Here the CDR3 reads CASRFLSGSYEQYF. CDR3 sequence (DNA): TGTGCCAGCAGATTCCTTAGCGGATCCTACGAGCAGTACTTC.

As DNA, the CDR3 is TGTGCCAGCAGTTGGTCTAGGGGAGCGAATCCCCAAGAGACCCAGTACTTC. This translates into CASSWSRGANPQETQYF. V and J are TRBV12-3 or TRBV12-4 and TRBJ2-5; D possibly matches TRBD1 or TRBD2 (5 bases each). This CDR3 spans 17 amino acids. The ends were cut back, 4 bases at V and 1 base at J, with 19 bases in the middle.

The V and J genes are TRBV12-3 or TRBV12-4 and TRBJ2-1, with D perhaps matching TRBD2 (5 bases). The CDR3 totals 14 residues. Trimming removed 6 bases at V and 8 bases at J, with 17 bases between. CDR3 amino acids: CASSRGVTTHEQFF. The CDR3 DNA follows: TGTGCCAGCAGCCGGGGTGTCACCACCCATGAGCAGTTCTTC.

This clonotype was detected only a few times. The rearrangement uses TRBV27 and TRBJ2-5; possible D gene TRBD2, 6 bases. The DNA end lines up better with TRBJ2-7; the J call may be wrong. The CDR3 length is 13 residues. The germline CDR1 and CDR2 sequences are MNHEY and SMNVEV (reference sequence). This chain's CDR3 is CASSFVGGSEQYF. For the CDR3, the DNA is TGTGCCAGCAGTTTCGTGGGGGGTTCCGAGCAGTACTTC.

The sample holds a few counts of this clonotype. CDR3 nucleotides: TGTGCCATCGGGGCGGGACAGGGATCCTACGAGCAGTACTTC. It yields the protein CAIGAGQGSYEQYF. The V call is TRBV10-3, the J call TRBJ2-7; TRBD1 matches 9 bases. This CDR3 has 14 amino acids. The V segment lost 8 bases and the J segment 1 base; nucleotides outside the gene matches: 6. Germline lookup yields CDR1 ENHRY and CDR2 SYGVKD.